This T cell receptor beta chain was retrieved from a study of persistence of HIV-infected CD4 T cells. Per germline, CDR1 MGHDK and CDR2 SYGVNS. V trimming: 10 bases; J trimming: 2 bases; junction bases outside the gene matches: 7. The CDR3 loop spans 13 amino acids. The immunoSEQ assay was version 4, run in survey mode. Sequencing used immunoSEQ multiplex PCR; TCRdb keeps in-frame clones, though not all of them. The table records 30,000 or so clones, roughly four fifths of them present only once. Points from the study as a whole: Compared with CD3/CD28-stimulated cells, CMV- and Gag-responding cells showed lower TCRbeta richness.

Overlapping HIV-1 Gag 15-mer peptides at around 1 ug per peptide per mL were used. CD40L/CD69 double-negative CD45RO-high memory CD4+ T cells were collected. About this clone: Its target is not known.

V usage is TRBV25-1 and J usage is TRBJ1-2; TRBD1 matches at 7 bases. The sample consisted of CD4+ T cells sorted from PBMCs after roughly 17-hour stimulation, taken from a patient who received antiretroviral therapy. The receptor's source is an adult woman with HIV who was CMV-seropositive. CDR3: CATSTGLNYGYTF. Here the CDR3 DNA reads TGTGCCACCTCGACAGGGCTCAACTATGGCTACACCTTC.